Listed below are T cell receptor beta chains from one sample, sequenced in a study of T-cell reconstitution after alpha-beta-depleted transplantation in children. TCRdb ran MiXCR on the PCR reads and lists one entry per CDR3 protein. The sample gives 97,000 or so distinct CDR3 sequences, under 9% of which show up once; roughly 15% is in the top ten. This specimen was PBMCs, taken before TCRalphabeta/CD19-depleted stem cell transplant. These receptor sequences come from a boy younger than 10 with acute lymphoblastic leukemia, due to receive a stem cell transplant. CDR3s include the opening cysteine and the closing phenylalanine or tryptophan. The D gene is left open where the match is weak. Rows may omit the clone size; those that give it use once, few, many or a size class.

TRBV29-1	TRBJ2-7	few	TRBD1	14	CSVVPGQLSYEQYF	TGCAGCGTCGTACCGGGACAGTTATCCTACGAGCAGTACTTC
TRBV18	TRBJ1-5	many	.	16	CASSPASGTSGQPQHF	TGTGCCAGCTCACCTGCTTCAGGGACCTCAGGTCAGCCCCAGCATTTT
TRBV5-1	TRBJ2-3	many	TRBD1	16	CASSPTSGTAPDTQYF	TGCGCCAGCAGCCCCACCTCCGGGACAGCTCCAGATACGCAGTATTTT
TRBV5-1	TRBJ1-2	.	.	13	CASSTDSNYGYTF	TGCGCCAGCAGCACGGACAGTAACTATGGCTACACCTTC
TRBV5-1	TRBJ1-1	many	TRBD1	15	CASSLVGTGATEAFF	TGCGCCAGCAGCTTGGTAGGTACAGGGGCAACTGAAGCTTTCTTT
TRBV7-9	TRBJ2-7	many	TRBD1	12	CASSQTGYEQYF	TGTGCCAGCAGCCAGACAGGGTACGAGCAGTACTTC
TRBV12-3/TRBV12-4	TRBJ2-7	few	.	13	CASTRAGSYEQYF	TGTGCCAGCACCCGAGCAGGCTCCTACGAGCAGTACTTC
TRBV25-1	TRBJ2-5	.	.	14	CASSKNAQQETQYF	TGTGCCAGCAGTAAGAACGCCCAGCAAGAGACCCAGTACTTC
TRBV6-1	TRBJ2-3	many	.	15	CASSEGSGVGDTQYF	TGTGCCAGCAGTGAAGGGTCAGGGGTTGGAGATACGCAGTATTTT
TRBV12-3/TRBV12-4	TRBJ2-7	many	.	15	CASSLANGLFHEQYF	TGTGCCAGCAGTTTAGCAAACGGCCTTTTCCACGAGCAGTACTTC
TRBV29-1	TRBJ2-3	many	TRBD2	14	CSAKGTSGGTTQYF	TGCAGCGCAAAGGGGACTAGCGGGGGGACGACGCAGTATTTT
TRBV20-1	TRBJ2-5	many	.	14	CSATQAGEQETQYF	TGCAGTGCTACCCAAGCAGGTGAACAAGAGACCCAGTACTTC
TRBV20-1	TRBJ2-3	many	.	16	CSAREGRGFSTDTQYF	TGCAGTGCTAGAGAAGGGAGGGGGTTCAGCACAGATACGCAGTATTTT
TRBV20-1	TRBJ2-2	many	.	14	CSARRGLNTGELFF	TGCAGTGCTAGGCGGGGTTTGAACACCGGGGAGCTGTTTTTT
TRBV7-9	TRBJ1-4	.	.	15	CASSPRQGGNEKLFF	TGTGCCAGCAGCCCCCGCCAGGGTGGAAATGAAAAACTGTTTTTT
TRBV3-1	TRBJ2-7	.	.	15	CASCQVKQASYEQYF	TGTGCCAGCTGCCAAGTCAAACAGGCCTCCTACGAGCAGTACTTC
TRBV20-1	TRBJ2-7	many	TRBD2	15	CSARGLAGGPHEQYF	TGCAGTGCTAGAGGGCTAGCGGGGGGGCCCCACGAGCAGTACTTC
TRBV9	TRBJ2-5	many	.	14	CASTRGTPGETQYF	TGTGCCAGCACGAGGGGGACCCCCGGAGAGACCCAGTACTTC
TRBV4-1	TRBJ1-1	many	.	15	CASSQDLQRYTEAFF	TGCGCCAGCAGCCAAGATCTCCAGAGATACACTGAAGCTTTCTTT
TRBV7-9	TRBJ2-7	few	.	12	CASSFMGREQYF	TGTGCCAGCAGCTTTATGGGACGCGAGCAGTACTTC
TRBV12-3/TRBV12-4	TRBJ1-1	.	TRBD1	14	CASSRGTGETEAFF	TGTGCCAGCAGCCGCGGGACAGGGGAAACTGAAGCTTTCTTT
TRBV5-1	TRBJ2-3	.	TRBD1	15	CASSSAGQGSDTQYF	TGCGCCAGCAGCTCCGCGGGACAGGGGTCAGATACGCAGTATTTT
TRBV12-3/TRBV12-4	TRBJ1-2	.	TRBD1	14	CASSHQTGDYGYTF	TGTGCCAGCAGCCACCAGACAGGGGACTATGGCTACACCTTC
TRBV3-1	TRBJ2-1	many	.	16	CASSQVTRGSYNEQFF	TGTGCCAGCAGCCAAGTAACCAGAGGCTCCTACAATGAGCAGTTCTTC
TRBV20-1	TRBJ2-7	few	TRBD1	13	CSAPGQYSYEQYF	TGCAGTGCCCCGGGACAGTACTCCTACGAGCAGTACTTC
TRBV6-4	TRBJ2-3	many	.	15	CASSDEGGRTDTQYF	TGTGCCAGCAGTGACGAGGGGGGGCGCACAGATACGCAGTATTTT
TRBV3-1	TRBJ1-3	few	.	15	CASSQQAYSGNTIYF	TGTGCCAGCAGCCAGCAGGCCTACTCTGGAAACACCATATATTTT
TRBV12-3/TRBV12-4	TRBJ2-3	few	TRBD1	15	CASSFLTGYTDTQYF	TGTGCCAGCAGTTTTTTGACAGGGTACACAGATACGCAGTATTTT
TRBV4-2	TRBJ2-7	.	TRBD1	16	CASSQVGQGLNYEQYF	TGTGCCAGCAGCCAAGTGGGACAGGGCCTAAACTACGAGCAGTACTTC
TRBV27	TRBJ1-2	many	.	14	CASRGTAFGQGYTF	TGTGCCAGCAGGGGTACGGCTTTTGGGCAGGGCTACACCTTC
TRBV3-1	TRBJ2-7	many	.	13	CASSHANSYEQYF	TGTGCCAGCAGCCACGCGAATTCCTACGAGCAGTACTTC
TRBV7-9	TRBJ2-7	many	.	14	CASSLGDFGREQYF	TGTGCCAGCAGCTTAGGGGACTTCGGCCGGGAGCAGTACTTC
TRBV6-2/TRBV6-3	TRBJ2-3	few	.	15	CASTTGRSSTDTQYF	TGTGCCAGCACCACAGGGCGTTCTAGCACAGATACGCAGTATTTT
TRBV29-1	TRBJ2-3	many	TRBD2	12	CSLDTGGDTQYF	TGCAGCCTTGACACCGGGGGGGATACGCAGTATTTT
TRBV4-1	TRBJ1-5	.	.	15	CASSQGLNSNQPQHF	TGCGCCAGCAGCCAGGGACTCAATAGCAATCAGCCCCAGCATTTT
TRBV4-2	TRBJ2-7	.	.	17	CASSQDISSIGTYEQYF	TGTGCCAGCAGCCAAGATATTTCTTCGATAGGAACCTACGAGCAGTACTTC
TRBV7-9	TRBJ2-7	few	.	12	CASSFLKEQAYF	TGTGCCAGCAGCTTCCTAAAGGAGCAGGCGTACTTC
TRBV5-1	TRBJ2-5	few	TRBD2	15	CASSLGRGGPKTQYF	TGCGCCAGCAGCTTGGGGCGGGGGGGCCCCAAGACCCAGTACTTC
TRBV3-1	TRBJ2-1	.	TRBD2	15	CASSQELAVYNEQFF	TGTGCCAGCAGCCAAGAACTAGCGGTATACAATGAGCAGTTCTTC
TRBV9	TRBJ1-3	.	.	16	CASSAADRGSGNTIYF	TGTGCCAGCAGCGCAGCCGACCGCGGCTCTGGAAACACCATATATTTT
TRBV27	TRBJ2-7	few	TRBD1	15	CASSSTGAPLYEQYF	TGTGCCAGCAGTTCTACAGGGGCTCCCCTCTACGAGCAGTACTTC
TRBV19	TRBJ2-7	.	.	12	CASARGMGEQYF	TGTGCCAGTGCTCGGGGGATGGGAGAGCAGTACTTC
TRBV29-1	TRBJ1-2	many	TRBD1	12	CSALGTGYGYTF	TGCAGCGCTCTCGGGACAGGATATGGCTACACCTTC
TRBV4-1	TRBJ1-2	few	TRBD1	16	CASSLSPGQGEGGYTF	TGCGCCAGCAGCCTTTCCCCCGGACAGGGAGAAGGAGGCTACACCTTC